This TCR beta chain was found in a study of CD8 T cells in ankylosing spondylitis. TCRdb analysed the 5' RACE reads with MiXCR anew, one entry per CDR3 protein. The sample carries around 890,000 distinct CDR3 sequences, 12% recorded once. This clonotype has more than one count but fewer than ten. What it recognizes is unknown. Notes on the study in general: Those disease-linked clones were CD8+; they were also relatively rare in peripheral blood. Reportedly, matched ankylosing spondylitis synovial fluid was significantly enriched for disease-linked clones. Earlier work had already found some motif variants in reactive arthritis synovial fluid and blood. A TCR beta motif of about eight highly homologous variants appeared characteristic of ankylosing spondylitis blood.

V lost 2 bases, J lost 1 base, and 11 bases lay in between. From germline, CDR1 is SEHNR and CDR2 FQNEAQ (reference sequence). The CDR3 totals 15 residues. The sequenced material came from blood, either unsorted or a sorted T cell fraction (not recorded which). The gene calls are TRBV7-9 and TRBJ1-1, with no clear D. The TCR sequence derives from a male donor with ankylosing spondylitis. The CDR3 coding sequence is TGTGCCAGCAGCTTATGGCGGTGGGCGAACACTGAAGCTTTCTTT. This codes for CASSLWRWANTEAFF.